This is a list of T cell receptor beta chains from one sample in a study of CD8+CD57+ T cells in acquired aplastic anemia. TCRdb reanalysed the reads using MiXCR and keeps one entry per CDR3 protein. There are 55,000 to 80,000 distinct CDR3 sequences in the sample; approximately 50% occur only once, and roughly 8.7% lies in the top ten. Source material: sorted CD4+, CD8+, or CD8+CD57+ T cells (not recorded which) from PBMCs. The receptors here all came from a human donor in good health, serving as a control. CDR3s include the opening cysteine and the closing phenylalanine or tryptophan. D genes are given only for firm matches. The size field is filled for only some rows; it gives once, few, many or a size class.

j_call d_call clone_size v_call cdr3_aa cdr3_nt
TRBJ1-6 - - TRBV7-6 CASGDWAGNSPLHF TGTGCCAGCGGTGATTGGGCAGGAAATTCACCCCTCCACTTT
TRBJ1-1 - once TRBV7-9 CASSLESDTEAFF TGTGCCAGCAGCTTAGAGTCGGACACTGAAGCTTTCTTT
TRBJ2-7 - many TRBV7-9 CASSLVDSSYEQYF TGTGCCAGCAGCTTAGTGGACAGCTCCTACGAGCAGTACTTC
TRBJ2-5 - once TRBV10-3 CAISEYGGQQETQYF TGTGCCATCAGTGAGTACGGGGGCCAACAAGAGACCCAGTACTTC
TRBJ2-5 TRBD2 - TRBV7-9 CASSGVAGGRETQYF TGTGCCAGCAGCGGGGTAGCGGGAGGAAGGGAGACCCAGTACTTC
TRBJ1-2 TRBD1 - TRBV20-1 CSAPLSRQGYGYTF TGCAGTGCTCCTTTGTCCCGACAGGGCTATGGCTACACCTTC
TRBJ2-1 TRBD1 many TRBV5-1 CASSLVGQGAVEQFF TGCGCCAGCAGCTTGGTGGGACAGGGGGCTGTTGAGCAGTTCTTC
TRBJ2-7 - few TRBV7-9 CASSSGYSYEQYF TGTGCCAGCAGCTCCGGATACTCCTACGAGCAGTACTTC
TRBJ2-1 - many TRBV27 CASGIEGNEQFF TGTGCCAGCGGGATTGAGGGGAATGAGCAGTTCTTC
TRBJ1-1 - - TRBV25-1 CASTSFRDTEAFF TGTGCCAGCACGAGTTTCAGGGACACTGAAGCTTTCTTT
TRBJ2-7 TRBD2 - TRBV7-8 CASSVEKSGSSYEQYF TGTGCCAGCAGCGTTGAGAAGAGCGGGAGCTCCTACGAGCAGTACTTC
TRBJ2-3 TRBD2 - TRBV19 CASTTIAGGTDTQYF TGTGCCAGTACCACCATAGCGGGGGGCACAGATACGCAGTATTTT
TRBJ2-3 TRBD2 - TRBV19 CASSLAPGLAGGNSDTQYF TGTGCCAGTAGTCTTGCTCCGGGGCTAGCGGGAGGGAACTCAGATACGCAGTATTTT
TRBJ2-7 - few TRBV20-1 CSASAGWGARRRTYEQYF TGCAGTGCTTCCGCAGGATGGGGGGCGAGACGGCGGACCTACGAGCAGTACTTC
TRBJ1-2 - once TRBV2 CASRTVQGRYGYTF TGTGCCAGCAGAACAGTACAGGGTCGATATGGCTACACCTTC
TRBJ2-5 TRBD1 - TRBV15 CATSRGFRTGGQETQYF TGTGCCACCAGCAGAGGTTTTAGGACAGGGGGCCAAGAGACCCAGTACTTC